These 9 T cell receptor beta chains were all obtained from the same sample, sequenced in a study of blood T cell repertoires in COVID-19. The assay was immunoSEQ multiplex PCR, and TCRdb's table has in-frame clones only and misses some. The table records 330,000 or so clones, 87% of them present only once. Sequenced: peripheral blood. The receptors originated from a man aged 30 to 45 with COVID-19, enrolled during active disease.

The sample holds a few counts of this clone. CDR3 sequence: CASRKTTPVELHF. The CDR3, as DNA: TGTGCCAGCAGGAAAACCACCCCGGTTGAGCTGCATTTT. This chain links TRBV2 with TRBJ1-5; D unresolved. Between the trimmed V and J ends, which lost 6 bases and 15 bases, there was a span of 21 bases. Germline V gives CDR1 SNHLY, CDR2 FYNNEI. This CDR3 comprises 13 residues.

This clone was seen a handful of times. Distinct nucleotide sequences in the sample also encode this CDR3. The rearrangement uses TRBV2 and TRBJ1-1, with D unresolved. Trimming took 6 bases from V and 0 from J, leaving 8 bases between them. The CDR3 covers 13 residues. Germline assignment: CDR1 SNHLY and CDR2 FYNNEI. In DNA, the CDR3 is TGTGCCAGCAGCTACAGTATGAACACTGAAGCTTTCTTT. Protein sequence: CASSYSMNTEAFF. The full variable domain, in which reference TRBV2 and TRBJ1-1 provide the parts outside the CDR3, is EPEVTQTPSHQVTQMGQEVILRCVPISNHLYFYWYRQILGQKVEFLVSFYNNEISEKSEIFDDQFSVERPDGSNFTLKIRSTKLEDSAMYFCASSYSMNTEAFFGQGTRLTVV.

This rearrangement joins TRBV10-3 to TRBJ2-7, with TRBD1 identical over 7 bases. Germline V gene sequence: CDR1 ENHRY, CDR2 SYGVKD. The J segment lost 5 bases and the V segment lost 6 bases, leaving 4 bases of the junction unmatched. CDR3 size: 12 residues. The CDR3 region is CAIRRGTDEQYF. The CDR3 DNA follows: TGTGCCATCAGGAGGGGGACAGACGAGCAGTACTTC.

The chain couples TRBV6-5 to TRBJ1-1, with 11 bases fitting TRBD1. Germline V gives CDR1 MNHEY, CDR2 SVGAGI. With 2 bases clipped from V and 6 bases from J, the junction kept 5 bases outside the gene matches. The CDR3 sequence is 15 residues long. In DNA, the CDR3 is TGTGCCAGCAGTTACGGATGGACAGGGGGCTCTGAAGCTTTCTTT. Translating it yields CASSYGWTGGSEAFF.

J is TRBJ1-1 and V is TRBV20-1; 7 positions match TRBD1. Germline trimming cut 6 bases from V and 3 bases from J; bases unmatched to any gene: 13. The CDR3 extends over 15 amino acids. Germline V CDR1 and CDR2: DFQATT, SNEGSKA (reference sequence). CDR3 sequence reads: CSASLPDRPDTEAFF. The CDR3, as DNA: TGCAGTGCCAGTTTGCCGGACAGGCCAGACACTGAAGCTTTCTTT.

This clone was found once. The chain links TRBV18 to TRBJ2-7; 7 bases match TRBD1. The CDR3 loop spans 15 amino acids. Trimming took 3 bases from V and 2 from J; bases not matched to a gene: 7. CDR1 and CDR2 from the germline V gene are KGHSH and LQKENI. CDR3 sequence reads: CASSPPGQTTYEQYF. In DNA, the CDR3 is TGTGCCAGCTCACCTCCGGGACAGACAACCTACGAGCAGTACTTC. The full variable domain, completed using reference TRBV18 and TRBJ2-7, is NAGVMQNPRHLVRRRGQEARLRCSPMKGHSHVYWYRQLPEEGLKFMVYLQKENIIDESGMPKERFSAEFPKEGPSILRIQQVVRGDSAAYFCASSPPGQTTYEQYFGPGTRLTVT.

CDR3 DNA sequence: TGTGCCAGCAGTTACTCCAATAGCGGGGCCTACGAGCAGTACTTC. This codes for CASSYSNSGAYEQYF. The rearrangement uses TRBV6-2 or TRBV6-3 and TRBJ2-7, with 8 bases identical to TRBD2. This CDR3 comprises 15 residues. Germline V CDR1 and CDR2: MNHEY, SVGEGT. The V segment lost 0 bases and the J segment 2 bases; nucleotides outside the gene matches: 3.

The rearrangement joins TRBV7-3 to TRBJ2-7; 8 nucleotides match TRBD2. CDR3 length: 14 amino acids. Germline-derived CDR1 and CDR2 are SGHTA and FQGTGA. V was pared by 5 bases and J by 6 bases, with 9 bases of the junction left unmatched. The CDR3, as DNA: TGTGCCAGCAGCCCTCAGGGACTAGGGGGCGAGCAGTACTTC. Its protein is CASSPQGLGGEQYF.

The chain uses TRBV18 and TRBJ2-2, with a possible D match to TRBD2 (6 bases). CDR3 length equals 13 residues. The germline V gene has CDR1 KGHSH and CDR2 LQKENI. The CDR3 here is CGSGRWETGELFF. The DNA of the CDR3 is TGTGGTAGCGGCAGATGGGAAACCGGGGAGCTGTTTTTT.